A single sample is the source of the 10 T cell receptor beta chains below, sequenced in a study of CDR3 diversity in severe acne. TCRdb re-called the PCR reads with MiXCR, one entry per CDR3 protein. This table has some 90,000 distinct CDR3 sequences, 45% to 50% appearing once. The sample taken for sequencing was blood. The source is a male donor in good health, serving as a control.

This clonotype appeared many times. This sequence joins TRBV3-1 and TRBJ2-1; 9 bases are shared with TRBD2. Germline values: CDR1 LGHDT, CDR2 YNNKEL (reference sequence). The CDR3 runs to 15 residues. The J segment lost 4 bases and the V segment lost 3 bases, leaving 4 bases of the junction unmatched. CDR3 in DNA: TGTGCCAGCAGCCATAGCGGGGGCCCTTACAATGAGCAGTTCTTC. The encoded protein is CASSHSGGPYNEQFF.

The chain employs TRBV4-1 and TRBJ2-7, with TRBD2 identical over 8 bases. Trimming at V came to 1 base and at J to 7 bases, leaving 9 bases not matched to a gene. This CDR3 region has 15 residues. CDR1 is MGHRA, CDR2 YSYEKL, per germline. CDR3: CASSQGGLARGEQYF. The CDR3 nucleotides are TGCGCCAGCAGCCAAGGAGGACTAGCCCGGGGAGAGCAGTACTTC.

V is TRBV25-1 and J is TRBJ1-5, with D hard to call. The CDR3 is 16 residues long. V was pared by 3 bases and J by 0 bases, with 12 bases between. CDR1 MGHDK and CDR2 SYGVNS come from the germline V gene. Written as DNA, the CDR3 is TGTGCCAGCAGTGACCCCTCGGAGAATAGCAATCAGCCCCAGCATTTT. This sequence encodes CASSDPSENSNQPQHF.

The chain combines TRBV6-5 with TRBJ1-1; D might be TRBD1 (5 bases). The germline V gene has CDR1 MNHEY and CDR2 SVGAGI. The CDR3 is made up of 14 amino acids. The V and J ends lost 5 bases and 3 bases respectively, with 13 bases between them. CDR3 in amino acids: CASSAGTGDTEAFF. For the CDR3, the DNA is TGTGCCAGCAGTGCAGGGACGGGCGACACTGAAGCTTTCTTT.

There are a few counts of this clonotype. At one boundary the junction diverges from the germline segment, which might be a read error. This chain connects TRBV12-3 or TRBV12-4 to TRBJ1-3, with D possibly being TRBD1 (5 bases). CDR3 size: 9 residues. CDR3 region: CASGGVLCF. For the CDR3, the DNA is TGTGCCAGCGGAGGGGTACTATGTTTT.

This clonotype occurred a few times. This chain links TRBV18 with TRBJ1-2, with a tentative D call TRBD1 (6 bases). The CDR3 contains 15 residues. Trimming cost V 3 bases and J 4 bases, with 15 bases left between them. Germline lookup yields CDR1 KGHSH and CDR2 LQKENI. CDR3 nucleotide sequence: TGTGCCAGCTCACCCGCCGCGGACAGCCTCTATGGCTACACCTTC. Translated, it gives CASSPAADSLYGYTF.

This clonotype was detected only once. The CDR3 coding sequence is TGTGCCAGCGACCTGACAGGGTTTATGTCTGAAGCTTTCTTT. It is translated as CASDLTGFMSEAFF. The chain couples TRBV2 to TRBJ1-1, with 7 positions matching TRBD1. The trim removed 8 bases at V and 6 bases at J, leaving 12 bases unmatched. The germline V gene has CDR1 SNHLY and CDR2 FYNNEI. The CDR3 sequence is 14 residues long.

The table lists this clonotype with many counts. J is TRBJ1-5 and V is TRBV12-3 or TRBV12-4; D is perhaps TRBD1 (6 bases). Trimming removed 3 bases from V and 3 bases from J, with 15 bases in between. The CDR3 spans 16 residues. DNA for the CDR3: TGTGCCAGCAGTTTCAACTACGGACAGCCCAATCAGCCCCAGCATTTT. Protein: CASSFNYGQPNQPQHF.

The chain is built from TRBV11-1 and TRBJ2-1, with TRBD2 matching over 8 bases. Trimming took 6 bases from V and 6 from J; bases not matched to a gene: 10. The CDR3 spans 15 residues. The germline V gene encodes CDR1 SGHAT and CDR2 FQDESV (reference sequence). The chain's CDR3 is CASRRTSLSVNEQFF. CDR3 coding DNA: TGTGCCAGCAGACGGACTAGCTTAAGTGTCAATGAGCAGTTCTTC.

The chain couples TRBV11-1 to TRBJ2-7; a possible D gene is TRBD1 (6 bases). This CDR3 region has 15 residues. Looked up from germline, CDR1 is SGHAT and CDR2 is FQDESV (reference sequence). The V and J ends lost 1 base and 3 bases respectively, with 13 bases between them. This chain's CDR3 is CASSLGSGVFYEQYF. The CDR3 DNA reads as TGTGCCAGCAGCTTAGGATCAGGGGTTTTCTACGAGCAGTACTTC.